This passage covers 3 T cell receptor beta chains from one sample sequenced in a study of vaccination and CD4 T cells after COVID-19. These TCRs are of unknown antigen specificity. Sequenced with the Oncomine TCR Beta short-read assay was DNA taken from cultured CD4+ T cells. Each CDR3 protein gets one entry after TCRdb re-called the PCR reads with MiXCR. The repertoire holds around 9,100 distinct CDR3 sequences, with around 69% as singletons. The treatment here: approximately nine-day PBMC culture with coronavirus spike peptide pools or control peptides (ViraFEST assay). The specimen was CD4+ T cells from blood, cultured in vitro. The receptors shown here come from a human donor who had recovered from COVID-19.

The rearrangement joins TRBV6-5 to TRBJ1-6; possible D gene TRBD1, 6 bases. CDR1 is MNHEY, CDR2 SVGAGI, per germline. This CDR3 is 16 amino acids long. V was trimmed by 4 bases and J by 0 bases, leaving 10 bases between them. The chain's CDR3 is CASSFSQGSYNSPLHF. The CDR3 DNA sequence: TGTGCCAGCAGTTTCTCACAGGGCTCCTATAATTCACCCCTCCACTTT.

The gene calls are TRBV15 and TRBJ2-7; D is possibly TRBD2 (6 bases). Looked up from germline, CDR1 is LNHNV and CDR2 is YYDKDF (reference sequence). V lost 3 bases to trimming and J lost 0 bases, with 18 bases between them. The CDR3 is 17 residues long. The CDR3 coding sequence is TGTGCCACCAGCAGCATCCCGGGACTCCATGGCTCCTACGAGCAGTACTTC. Its translation is CATSSIPGLHGSYEQYF.

This clonotype was counted a few times. J is TRBJ1-2 and V is TRBV6-2 or TRBV6-3; D unclear. Germline V lookup: CDR1 MNHEY, CDR2 SVGEGT. The germline V and J ends were trimmed by 6 bases and 3 bases, with 5 bases remaining between them. CDR3 length: 11 residues. The CDR3 sequence: CASRRDYGYTF. The CDR3 region has the DNA TGTGCCAGCAGGAGGGACTATGGCTACACCTTC.